Listed below are T cell receptor beta chains from one sample, sequenced in a study of cytomegalovirus exposure and HLA in healthy donors. Data came from immunoSEQ multiplex PCR; TCRdb stores just in-frame clones and leaves some out. The sample contains 200,000 to 250,000 clones, approximately 80% of which appear only once. The specimen sequenced was PBMCs. These TCRs come from a woman aged 30 to 39 in good health and CMV-seropositive. Each CDR3 is given with its conserved first and last residue. Each record gives: CDR3 length, J gene, V gene, clone size, D gene, CDR3 protein. D genes are given only for firm matches. Size is stated for part of the rows, as once, few or many counts, or as a class when the clone is expanded.

14	TRBJ2-1	TRBV27	NA	NA	CASSSQWAYNEQFF
13	TRBJ1-2	TRBV6-5	NA	NA	CASGQQDDYGYTF
13	TRBJ1-2	TRBV2	once	NA	CASSVYVSYGYTF
15	TRBJ1-1	TRBV25-1	NA	TRBD1	CASSEFWDSNTEAFF
12	TRBJ2-7	TRBV30	once	NA	CAWSNAAYEQYF
14	TRBJ2-1	TRBV1	NA	NA	CTSSPRSFRHEQFF
12	TRBJ2-7	TRBV6-6	NA	NA	CASAKVSYEQYF
12	TRBJ1-2	TRBV29-1	NA	NA	CSVEGSHRGYTF
20	TRBJ2-2	TRBV30	NA	NA	CAWDRTGSRWFSGYTGELFF
14	TRBJ1-1	TRBV30	NA	NA	CAWSSPRWGTEAFF
13	TRBJ2-2	TRBV4-1	NA	NA	CASSHRAGGELFF
14	TRBJ1-1	TRBV6-7	NA	NA	CASRASGKDTEAFF
16	TRBJ2-1	TRBV4-3	NA	NA	CASSHLGQQGGNEQFF
13	TRBJ2-7	TRBV10-3	NA	TRBD1	CAISGTGGFEQYF
15	TRBJ1-1	TRBV18	NA	TRBD1	CASSPARDRNTEAFF
14	TRBJ1-2	TRBV27	few	NA	CASSPGQVSGGYTF
11	TRBJ1-1	TRBV20-1	NA	NA	CSAIHGEGAFF
13	TRBJ2-7	TRBV5-1	NA	NA	CASSLESSYEQYF
15	TRBJ1-2	TRBV5-1	NA	NA	CASSLGENSAYGYTF
14	TRBJ1-2	TRBV29-1	NA	NA	CSVEGGGADYGYTF
15	TRBJ2-7	TRBV9	NA	NA	CASSPSGTTSYEQYF
13	TRBJ2-7	TRBV5-1	NA	NA	CASSIRPAYEQYF
14	TRBJ1-1	TRBV11-2	NA	NA	CASSLGGGPTEAFF
14	TRBJ2-1	TRBV11-3	NA	NA	CASSLGATYNEQFF
16	TRBJ1-1	TRBV9	NA	NA	CASSPRAGEGNTEAFF
16	TRBJ2-7	TRBV7-6	NA	TRBD2	CASSLAASGGTYEQYF
13	TRBJ2-7	TRBV18	once	NA	CASSKNAGYEQYF
12	TRBJ2-3	TRBV7-2	NA	NA	CASSPTHDTQYF
13	TRBJ2-5	TRBV9	once	NA	CASSVADIGTQYF
17	TRBJ2-3	TRBV10-3	once	TRBD2	CAISESGLAGEKDTQYF
12	TRBJ1-2	TRBV30	NA	NA	CAWSIQNYGYTF
17	TRBJ2-3	TRBV4-1	once	TRBD2	CASSKGLAGRSTDTQYF
14	TRBJ2-1	TRBV5-1	NA	NA	CASSLQDPYNEQFF
18	TRBJ2-1	TRBV27	NA	NA	CASSFGRGRSRGYNEQFF
14	TRBJ2-1	TRBV27	NA	NA	CASSLTQGGNEQFF
12	TRBJ1-1	TRBV7-9	NA	NA	CASRSGTGEAFF
14	TRBJ1-2	TRBV2	NA	NA	CASSVLPGNYGYTF
15	TRBJ2-1	TRBV30	NA	NA	CAWSVGSTHLYEQFF
13	TRBJ2-5	TRBV29-1	NA	NA	CSVAGSSLKTQYF
14	TRBJ1-2	TRBV28	NA	NA	CASSLQSSNYGYTF
14	TRBJ2-6	TRBV30	NA	NA	CAWSVPTGANVLTF
16	TRBJ2-7	TRBV7-9	NA	NA	CASSLEPGHFSYEQYF
18	TRBJ1-2	TRBV11-2	NA	TRBD1	CASSSVFVRDRGQGGYTF
14	TRBJ1-1	TRBV6-1	NA	NA	CASRRGLIGTEAFF
16	TRBJ1-2	TRBV5-1	NA	TRBD1	CASSLNLATGNYGYTF
13	TRBJ1-2	TRBV29-1	NA	TRBD1	CSVVDRGPVGYTF
14	TRBJ1-2	TRBV28	NA	TRBD1	CASSTIYRGAGYTF
14	TRBJ1-5	TRBV7-9	NA	NA	CASSLQGRNQPQHF
15	TRBJ1-3	TRBV5-1	NA	NA	CASSLEVGAGNTIYF
13	TRBJ1-1	TRBV5-5	NA	NA	CASSSQPNTEAFF
13	TRBJ1-1	TRBV2	NA	TRBD1	CASSEEGTVEAFF
17	TRBJ1-1	TRBV28	NA	TRBD1	CASNLRGQGGMNTEAFF
13	TRBJ1-2	TRBV30	few	NA	CAWRGAGRDGYTF